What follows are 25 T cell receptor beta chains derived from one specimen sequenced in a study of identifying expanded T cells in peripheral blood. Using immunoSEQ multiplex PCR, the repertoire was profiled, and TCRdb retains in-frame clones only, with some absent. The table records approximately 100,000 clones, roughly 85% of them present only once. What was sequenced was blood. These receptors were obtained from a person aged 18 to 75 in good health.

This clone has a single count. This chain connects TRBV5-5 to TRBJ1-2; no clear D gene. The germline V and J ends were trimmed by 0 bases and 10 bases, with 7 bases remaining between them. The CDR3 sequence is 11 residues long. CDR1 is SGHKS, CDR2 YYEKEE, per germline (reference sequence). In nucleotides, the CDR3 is TGTGCCAGCAGCTTGGCCAGCTTCTACACCTTC. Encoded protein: CASSLASFYTF. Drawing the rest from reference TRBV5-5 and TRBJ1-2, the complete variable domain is DAGVTQSPTHLIKTRGQQVTLRCSPISGHKSVSWYQQVLGQGPQFIFQYYEKEERGRGNFPDRFSARQFPNYSSELNVNALLLGDSALYLCASSLASFYTFGSGTRLTVV.

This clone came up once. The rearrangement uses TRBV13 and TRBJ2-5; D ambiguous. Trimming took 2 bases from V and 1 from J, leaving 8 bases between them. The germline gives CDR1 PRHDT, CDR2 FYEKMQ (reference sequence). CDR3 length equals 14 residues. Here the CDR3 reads CASSLTITQETQYF. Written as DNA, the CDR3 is TGTGCCAGCAGCTTAACTATTACCCAAGAGACCCAGTACTTC.

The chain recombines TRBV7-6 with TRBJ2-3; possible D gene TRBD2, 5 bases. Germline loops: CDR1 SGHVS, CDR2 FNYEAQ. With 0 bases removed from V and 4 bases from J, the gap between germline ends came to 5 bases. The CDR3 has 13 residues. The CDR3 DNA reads TGTGCCAGCAGCTTAGCGGAGGCAGATACGCAGTATTTT. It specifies CASSLAEADTQYF.

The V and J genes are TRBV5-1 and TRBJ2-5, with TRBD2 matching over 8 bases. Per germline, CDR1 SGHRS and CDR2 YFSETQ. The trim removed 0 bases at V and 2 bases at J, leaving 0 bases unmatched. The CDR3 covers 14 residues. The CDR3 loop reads CASSLGGGQETQYF. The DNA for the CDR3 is TGCGCCAGCAGCTTGGGCGGGGGGCAAGAGACCCAGTACTTC. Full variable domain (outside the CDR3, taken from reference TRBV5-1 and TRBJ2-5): KAGVTQTPRYLIKTRGQQVTLSCSPISGHRSVSWYQQTPGQGLQFLFEYFSETQRNKGNFPGRFSGRQFSNSRSEMNVSTLELGDSALYLCASSLGGGQETQYFGPGTRLLVL.

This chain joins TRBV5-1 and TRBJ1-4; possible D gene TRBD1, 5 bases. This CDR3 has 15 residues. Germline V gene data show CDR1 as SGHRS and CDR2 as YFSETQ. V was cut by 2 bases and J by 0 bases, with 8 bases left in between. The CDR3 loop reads CASSLRTPTNEKLFF. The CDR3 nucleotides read TGCGCCAGCAGCTTACGGACACCAACTAATGAAAAACTGTTTTTT.

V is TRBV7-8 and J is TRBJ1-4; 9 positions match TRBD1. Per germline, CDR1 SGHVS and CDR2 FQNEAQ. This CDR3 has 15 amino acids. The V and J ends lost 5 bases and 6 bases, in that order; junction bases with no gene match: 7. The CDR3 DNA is TGTGCCAGCAGCCCAGACCGGGACAGGGATGAAAAACTGTTTTTT. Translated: CASSPDRDRDEKLFF.

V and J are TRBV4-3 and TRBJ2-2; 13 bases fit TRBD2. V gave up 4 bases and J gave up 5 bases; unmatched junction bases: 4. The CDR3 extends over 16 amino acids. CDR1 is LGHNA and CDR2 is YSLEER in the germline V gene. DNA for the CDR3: TGCGCCAGCAGCCGCCGACTAGCGGGGGGTACCGGGGAGCTGTTTTTT. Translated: CASSRRLAGGTGELFF.

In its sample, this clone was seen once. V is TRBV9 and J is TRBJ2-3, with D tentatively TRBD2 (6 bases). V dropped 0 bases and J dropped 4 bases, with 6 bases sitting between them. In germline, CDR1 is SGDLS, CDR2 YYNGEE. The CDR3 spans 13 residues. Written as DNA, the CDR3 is TGTGCCAGCAGCGTAGGGGGGGCAGATACGCAGTATTTT. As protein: CASSVGGADTQYF. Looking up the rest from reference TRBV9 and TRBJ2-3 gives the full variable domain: DSGVTQTPKHLITATGQRVTLRCSPRSGDLSVYWYQQSLDQGLQFLIQYYNGEERAKGNILERFSAQQFPDLHSELNLSSLELGDSALYFCASSVGGADTQYFGPGTRLTVL.

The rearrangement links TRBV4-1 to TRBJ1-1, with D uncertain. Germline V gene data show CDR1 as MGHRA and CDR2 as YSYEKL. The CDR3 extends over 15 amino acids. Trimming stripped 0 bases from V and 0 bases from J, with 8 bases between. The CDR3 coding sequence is TGCGCCAGCAGCCAAGATCAGAACATGAACACTGAAGCTTTCTTT. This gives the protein CASSQDQNMNTEAFF.

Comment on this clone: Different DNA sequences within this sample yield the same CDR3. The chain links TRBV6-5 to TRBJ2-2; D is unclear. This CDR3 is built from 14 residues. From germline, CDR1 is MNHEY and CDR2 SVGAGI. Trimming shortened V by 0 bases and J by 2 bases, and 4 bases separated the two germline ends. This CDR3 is CASSYSGNTGELFF. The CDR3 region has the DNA TGTGCCAGCAGTTACTCTGGCAACACCGGGGAGCTGTTTTTT.

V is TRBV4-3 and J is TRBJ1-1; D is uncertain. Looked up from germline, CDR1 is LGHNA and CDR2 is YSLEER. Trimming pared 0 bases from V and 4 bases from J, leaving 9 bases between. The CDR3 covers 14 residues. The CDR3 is CASSQDNGLTEAFF. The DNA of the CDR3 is TGCGCCAGCAGCCAAGATAACGGGCTCACTGAAGCTTTCTTT.

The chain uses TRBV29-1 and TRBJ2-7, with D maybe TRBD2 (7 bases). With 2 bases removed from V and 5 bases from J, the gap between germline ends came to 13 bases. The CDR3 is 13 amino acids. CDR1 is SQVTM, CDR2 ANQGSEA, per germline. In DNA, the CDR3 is TGCAGCGTTGAATCGGGGGGCGGAAACGAGCAGTACTTC. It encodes CSVESGGGNEQYF.

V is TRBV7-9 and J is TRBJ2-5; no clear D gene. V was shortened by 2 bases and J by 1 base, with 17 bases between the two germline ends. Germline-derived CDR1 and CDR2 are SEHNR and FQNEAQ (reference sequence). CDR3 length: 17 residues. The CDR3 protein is CASSLYNWARSQETQYF. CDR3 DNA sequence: TGTGCCAGCAGCTTATACAATTGGGCTCGAAGCCAAGAGACCCAGTACTTC.

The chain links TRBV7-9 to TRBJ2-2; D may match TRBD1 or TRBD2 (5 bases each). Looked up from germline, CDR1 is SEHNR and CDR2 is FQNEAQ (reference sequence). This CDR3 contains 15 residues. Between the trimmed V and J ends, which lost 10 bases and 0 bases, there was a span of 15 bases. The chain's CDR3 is CAILGDGSNTGELFF. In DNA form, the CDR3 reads TGTGCCATTCTAGGGGACGGTTCGAACACCGGGGAGCTGTTTTTT.

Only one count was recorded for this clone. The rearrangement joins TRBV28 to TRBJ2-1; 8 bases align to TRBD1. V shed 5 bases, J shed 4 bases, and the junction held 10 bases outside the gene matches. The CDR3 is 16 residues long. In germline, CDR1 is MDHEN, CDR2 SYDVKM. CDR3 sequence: CASSTTGELGYNEQFF. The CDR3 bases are TGTGCCAGCAGTACGACAGGGGAGTTAGGGTACAATGAGCAGTTCTTC.

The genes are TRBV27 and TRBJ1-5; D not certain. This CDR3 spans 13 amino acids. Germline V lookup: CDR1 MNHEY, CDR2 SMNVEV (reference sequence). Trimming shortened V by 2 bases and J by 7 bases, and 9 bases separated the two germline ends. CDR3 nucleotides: TGTGCCAGCAGTTTAGTGGGGTACCAGCCCCAGCATTTT. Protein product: CASSLVGYQPQHF.

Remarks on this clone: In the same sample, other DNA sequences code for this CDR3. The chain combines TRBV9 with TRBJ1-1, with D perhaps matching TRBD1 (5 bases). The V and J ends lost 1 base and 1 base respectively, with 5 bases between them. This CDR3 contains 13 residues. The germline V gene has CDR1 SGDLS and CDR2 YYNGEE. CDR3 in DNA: TGTGCCAGCAGCGTACAGGGGAACACTGAAGCTTTCTTT. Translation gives CASSVQGNTEAFF.

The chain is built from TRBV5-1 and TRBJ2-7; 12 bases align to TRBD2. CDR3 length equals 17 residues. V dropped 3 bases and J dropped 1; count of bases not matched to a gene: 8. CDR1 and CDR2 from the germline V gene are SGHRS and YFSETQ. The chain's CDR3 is CASSWAIGLAGSYEQYF. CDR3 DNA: TGCGCCAGCAGCTGGGCCATTGGACTAGCGGGGTCCTACGAGCAGTACTTC.

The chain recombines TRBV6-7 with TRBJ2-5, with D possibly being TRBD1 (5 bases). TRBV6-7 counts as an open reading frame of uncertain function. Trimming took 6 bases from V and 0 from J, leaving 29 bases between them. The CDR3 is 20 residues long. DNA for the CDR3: TGTGCCAGCAGCCTAAACAGGTCTACCGGTCGGATGAAGTACCAAGAGACCCAGTACTTC. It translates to CASSLNRSTGRMKYQETQYF.

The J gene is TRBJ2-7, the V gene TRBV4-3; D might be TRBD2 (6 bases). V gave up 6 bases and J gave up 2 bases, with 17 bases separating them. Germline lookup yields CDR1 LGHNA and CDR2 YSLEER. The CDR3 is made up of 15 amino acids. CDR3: CASRLAGAGPYEQYF. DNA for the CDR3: TGCGCCAGCAGGCTTGCCGGGGCGGGGCCCTACGAGCAGTACTTC.

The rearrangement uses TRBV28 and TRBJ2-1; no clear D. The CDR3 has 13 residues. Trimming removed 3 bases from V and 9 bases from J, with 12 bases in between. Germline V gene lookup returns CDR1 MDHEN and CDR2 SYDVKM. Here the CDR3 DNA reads TGTGCCAGCAGTTTGCCCTTTCGGAGTGAGCAGTTCTTC. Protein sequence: CASSLPFRSEQFF.

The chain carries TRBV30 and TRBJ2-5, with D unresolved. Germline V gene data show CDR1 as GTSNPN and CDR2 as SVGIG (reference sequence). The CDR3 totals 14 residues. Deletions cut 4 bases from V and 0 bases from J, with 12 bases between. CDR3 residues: CAWTKRAYQETQYF. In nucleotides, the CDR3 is TGTGCCTGGACCAAGCGAGCGTACCAAGAGACCCAGTACTTC.

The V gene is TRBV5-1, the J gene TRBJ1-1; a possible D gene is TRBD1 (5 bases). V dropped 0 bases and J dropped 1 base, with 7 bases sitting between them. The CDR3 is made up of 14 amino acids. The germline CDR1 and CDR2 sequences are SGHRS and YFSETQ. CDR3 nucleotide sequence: TGCGCCAGCAGCTTGGGGGGACCGAACACTGAAGCTTTCTTT. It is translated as CASSLGGPNTEAFF.

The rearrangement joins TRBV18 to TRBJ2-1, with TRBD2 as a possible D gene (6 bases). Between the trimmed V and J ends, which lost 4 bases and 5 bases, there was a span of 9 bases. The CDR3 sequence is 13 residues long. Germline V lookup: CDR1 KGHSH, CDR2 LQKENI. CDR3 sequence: CASSRGEDNEQFF. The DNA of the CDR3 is TGTGCCAGCTCACGCGGGGAGGACAATGAGCAGTTCTTC.

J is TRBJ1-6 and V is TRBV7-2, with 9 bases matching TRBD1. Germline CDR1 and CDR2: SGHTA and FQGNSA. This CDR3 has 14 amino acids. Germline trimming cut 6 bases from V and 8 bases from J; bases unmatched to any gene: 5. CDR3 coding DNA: TGTGCCAGCAGGCCGGGACAGGGATATTCACCCCTCCACTTT. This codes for CASRPGQGYSPLHF.